The next 3 T cell receptor beta chains were all read from a single sample in a study of blood T cell repertoires in COVID-19. This table comes from immunoSEQ multiplex PCR, and its TCRdb copy is limited to in-frame clones, with some not included. Of 50,000 to 80,000 clones listed, roughly 75% were seen once; the top ten hold approximately 15%. Specimen: peripheral blood. The receptors were gathered from a man in his fifties or sixties with COVID-19, enrolled during active disease.

The chain has TRBV10-2 and TRBJ2-2; 9 bases fit TRBD1. This CDR3 comprises 18 residues. The germline V gene has CDR1 WSHSY and CDR2 SAAADI. V was clipped by 6 bases and J by 5 bases; unmatched bases: 16. The DNA for the CDR3 is TGCGCCAGCAGATCTGGGGGCTGGGACAGGGTGACGACCGGGGAGCTGTTTTTT. This gives the protein CASRSGGWDRVTTGELFF.

The count of this clone is one. This chain links TRBV6-5 with TRBJ1-2; D is unclear. This CDR3 is built from 13 residues. Trimming removed 7 bases from V and 8 bases from J, with 17 bases in between. Germline-derived CDR1 and CDR2 are MNHEY and SVGAGI. CDR3 residues: CASTLAGMGGYTF. In DNA form, the CDR3 reads TGTGCCAGCACCTTGGCCGGGATGGGAGGCTACACCTTC.

The chain has TRBV6-5 and TRBJ1-3; perhaps TRBD1 as D (6 bases). Per the germline V gene, CDR1 is MNHEY and CDR2 is SVGAGI. CDR3 length: 14 amino acids. V dropped 4 bases and J dropped 2 bases, with 9 bases sitting between them. The CDR3 loop reads CASSWTVTGNTIYF. The CDR3 DNA is TGTGCCAGCAGTTGGACAGTTACTGGAAACACCATATATTTT.